These 10 T cell receptor beta chains share one sample of origin, sequenced in a study of T cell repertoires in cytomegalovirus infection. No antigen has been identified for these receptors. TCRdb called the reads again in MiXCR, with one record for every CDR3 protein. This sample has about 830,000 distinct CDR3 sequences; 32% occur once, and the top ten carry under 15%. The sequencing used cultured CD8+ T cells from PBMCs, collected from culture after CMV antigen stimulation. The receptors derive from a human donor in good health (CMV status not recorded). Some clones in this sample may be carry-over from other donors' samples.

This clonotype came up many times. The genes are TRBV6-1 and TRBJ2-2; perhaps TRBD2 as D (6 bases). CDR1 and CDR2 from the germline V gene are MNHNS and SASEGT. V was cut by 4 bases and J by 2 bases, with 14 bases left in between. CDR3 length: 16 residues. The CDR3 DNA reads TGTGCCAGCAGTGTCCCGGGGGACTCAAACACCGGGGAGCTGTTTTTT. This translates into CASSVPGDSNTGELFF.

This clonotype was found a few times. The J gene is TRBJ2-7, the V gene TRBV5-4, with TRBD1 matching over 8 bases. The CDR3 sequence is 15 residues long. Germline trimming cut 7 bases from V and 6 bases from J; bases unmatched to any gene: 15. From germline, CDR1 is SGHNT and CDR2 YYREEE (reference sequence). DNA of the CDR3: TGTGCCAGCGAGGCCAGGGGGCGGACTCGGTCCGAGCAGTACTTC. It translates to CASEARGRTRSEQYF.

Many counts were recorded for this clonotype. Here the CDR3 DNA reads TGTGCCAGCAGCGCGCCCGGACAGGGCACAGATACGCAGTATTTT. Translated, it gives CASSAPGQGTDTQYF. The chain is built from TRBV7-9 and TRBJ2-3; 7 bases align to TRBD1. CDR1 is SEHNR and CDR2 is FQNEAQ in the germline V gene (reference sequence). The CDR3 sequence is 15 residues long. Germline trimming cut 5 bases from V and 1 base from J; bases unmatched to any gene: 6.

There are a few counts of this clonotype. V is TRBV7-6 and J is TRBJ2-2; D ambiguous. The V end was cut by 0 bases, the J end by 7 bases, with 3 bases between. The CDR3 extends over 12 amino acids. Germline V gene lookup returns CDR1 SGHVS and CDR2 FNYEAQ. The CDR3 DNA reads as TGTGCCAGCAGCTTAGCTTTCGGGGAGCTGTTTTTT. It is translated as CASSLAFGELFF.

The chain links TRBV12-3 or TRBV12-4 to TRBJ2-2, with 7 bases aligning to TRBD2. The J segment lost 7 bases and the V segment lost 6 bases, leaving 5 bases of the junction unmatched. This CDR3 contains 13 residues. CDR3 sequence: CASRLPGGGELFF. The CDR3 region has the DNA TGTGCCAGCAGGCTCCCGGGGGGCGGGGAGCTGTTTTTT.

This clonotype was counted a few times. This chain links TRBV20-1 with TRBJ2-5, with D tentatively TRBD2 (5 bases). The ends were cut back, 0 bases at V and 7 bases at J, with 15 bases in the middle. The CDR3 sequence is 14 residues long. Germline-derived CDR1 and CDR2 are DFQATT and SNEGSKA (reference sequence). CDR3 DNA sequence: TGCAGTGCTAGAGATCTCGGGGTCTTAGGGACCCAGTACTTC. It yields the protein CSARDLGVLGTQYF.

V gene TRBV4-2 combines with J gene TRBJ1-1; tentative D call: TRBD1 (5 bases). The germline V gene has CDR1 LGHNA and CDR2 YNFKEQ. Trimming stripped 4 bases from V and 0 bases from J, with 12 bases between. This CDR3 contains 15 residues. The CDR3 sequence: CASSPEGVMNTEAFF. In nucleotides, the CDR3 is TGTGCCAGCAGCCCGGAAGGGGTCATGAACACTGAAGCTTTCTTT.

The chain joins TRBV7-9 to TRBJ2-7; D unresolved. V lost 8 bases, J lost 1 base, and 15 bases lay in between. The germline gives CDR1 SEHNR, CDR2 FQNEAQ (reference sequence). The CDR3 loop spans 14 amino acids. As DNA, the CDR3 is TGTGCCAGCGGCCCTCGGCAGGCGTCCTACGAGCAGTACTTC. Translating gives CASGPRQASYEQYF. Full variable domain (missing parts from reference TRBV7-9 and TRBJ2-7): DTGVSQNPRHKITKRGQNVTFRCDPISEHNRLYWYRQTLGQGPEFLTYFQNEAQLEKSRLLSDRFSAERPKGSFSTLEIQRTEQGDSAMYLCASGPRQASYEQYFGPGTRLTVT.

The V call is TRBV27, the J call TRBJ2-1; D remains ambiguous. CDR3 size: 14 residues. Deletions cut 3 bases from V and 7 bases from J, with 13 bases between. Germline V lookup: CDR1 MNHEY, CDR2 SMNVEV (reference sequence). Here the CDR3 reads CASSFTALGNEQFF. CDR3 nucleotide sequence: TGTGCCAGCAGTTTCACGGCATTAGGGAATGAGCAGTTCTTC.

J is TRBJ1-2 and V is TRBV3-1; D may be TRBD1 (5 bases). The germline V gene has CDR1 LGHDT and CDR2 YNNKEL (reference sequence). This CDR3 has 17 amino acids. Trimming left V 4 bases short and J 6 bases short, with 24 bases between. Written as DNA, the CDR3 is TGTGCCAGCAGCCCGAAGAAATTAACAGTCGGGGCTGATGGCTACACCTTC. This encodes CASSPKKLTVGADGYTF.